These T cell receptor beta chains were read from a single sample in a study of CD8 T cells in ankylosing spondylitis. A single record per CDR3 protein comes from TCRdb applying MiXCR to the 5' RACE reads. The table includes fewer than 400,000 distinct CDR3 sequences, 6.5% to 10% detected once. Sequencing was done on a sample of blood, either unsorted or a sorted T cell fraction (not recorded which). Receptors originate from a male donor with ankylosing spondylitis. Each CDR3 is given with its conserved first and last residue. Fields, in order: V gene, J gene, clone size, CDR3 protein. Some rows mark clone size as missing; the rest say once, few, many or name a class of expanded clone.

v_call: TRBV20-1; j_call: TRBJ1-1; clone_size: -; cdr3_aa: CSASSDRPSMNTEAFF
v_call: TRBV7-2; j_call: TRBJ2-1; clone_size: -; cdr3_aa: CASSIERDNEQFF
v_call: TRBV19; j_call: TRBJ2-2; clone_size: -; cdr3_aa: CATTGRANTGELFF
v_call: TRBV27; j_call: TRBJ2-5; clone_size: -; cdr3_aa: CASSYSPGQPISTQYF
v_call: TRBV5-1; j_call: TRBJ2-1; clone_size: -; cdr3_aa: CASSFGLAGGLNEQFF
v_call: TRBV6-5; j_call: TRBJ2-7; clone_size: -; cdr3_aa: CASSYGSSGNSYEQYF
v_call: TRBV9; j_call: TRBJ2-1; clone_size: few; cdr3_aa: CASSVGGGGYNEQFF
v_call: TRBV4-1; j_call: TRBJ2-5; clone_size: many; cdr3_aa: CASSQAGLETQYF
v_call: TRBV28; j_call: TRBJ2-2; clone_size: few; cdr3_aa: CASSLSLAGFTGELFF
v_call: TRBV5-1; j_call: TRBJ2-7; clone_size: many; cdr3_aa: CASSFRFESYEQYF
v_call: TRBV4-1; j_call: TRBJ2-3; clone_size: -; cdr3_aa: CASSQGRPNVRDTQYF
v_call: TRBV12-3/TRBV12-4; j_call: TRBJ2-1; clone_size: -; cdr3_aa: CASSLGGGPGEQFF
v_call: TRBV15; j_call: TRBJ2-2; clone_size: many; cdr3_aa: CATSRDVRVNGELFF
v_call: TRBV20-1; j_call: TRBJ2-1; clone_size: many; cdr3_aa: CSAREQGSGKYNEQFF
v_call: TRBV30; j_call: TRBJ2-5; clone_size: -; cdr3_aa: CAWSRGGQETQYF
v_call: TRBV20-1; j_call: TRBJ1-1; clone_size: many; cdr3_aa: CSAREQGSRNTEAFF
v_call: TRBV7-9; j_call: TRBJ2-3; clone_size: few; cdr3_aa: CASSLRPGTSADTQYF
v_call: TRBV7-3; j_call: TRBJ2-3; clone_size: -; cdr3_aa: CASSFVGYTDTQYF
v_call: TRBV29-1; j_call: TRBJ2-1; clone_size: many; cdr3_aa: CSGGADNEQFF
v_call: TRBV5-1; j_call: TRBJ2-3; clone_size: many; cdr3_aa: CASSLAGGTQYF
v_call: TRBV7-2; j_call: TRBJ2-3; clone_size: few; cdr3_aa: CASSLAGRGVDTQYF
v_call: TRBV6-5; j_call: TRBJ2-5; clone_size: few; cdr3_aa: CASSYGPLETQYF
v_call: TRBV12-3/TRBV12-4; j_call: TRBJ1-5; clone_size: many; cdr3_aa: CASSFMGSSNQPQHF
v_call: TRBV4-1; j_call: TRBJ1-6; clone_size: few; cdr3_aa: CASSQGPRRGVTLHF
v_call: TRBV5-1; j_call: TRBJ1-1; clone_size: -; cdr3_aa: CASSPEPNTEAFF
v_call: TRBV12-3/TRBV12-4; j_call: TRBJ2-5; clone_size: few; cdr3_aa: CASSFGGGTSEQETQYF
v_call: TRBV12-3/TRBV12-4; j_call: TRBJ2-7; clone_size: few; cdr3_aa: CASSLGGGRFPSYEQYF